These 17 T cell receptor beta chains share one sample of origin, sequenced in a study of Graves' ophthalmopathy and Graves' hyperthyroidism. TCR beta CDR3 amplification used RNA transcripts. After a first-round RT-PCR with HTBI primers, a second-round multiplex PCR was run. TCRdb reprocessed the multiplex PCR reads with MiXCR, giving one entry per CDR3 protein. The table records 620,000 or so distinct CDR3 sequences, about a fifth of them present only once. Sequenced sample: peripheral blood. Every receptor here comes from a woman aged 18-29 years with stable Graves' hyperthyroidism. Some clones in this sample may be carry-over from other donors' samples.

This chain connects TRBV29-1 to TRBJ1-2; tentative D call: TRBD1 (5 bases). Trimming pared 4 bases from V and 3 bases from J, leaving 12 bases between. This CDR3 is built from 13 residues. Germline V gene lookup returns CDR1 SQVTM and CDR2 ANQGSEA. CDR3 amino acids: CSVGGVRDYGYTF. The DNA for the CDR3 is TGCAGCGTTGGAGGGGTGCGAGACTATGGCTACACCTTC.

The sample holds a few counts of this clonotype. The genes are TRBV4-1 and TRBJ1-6; D perhaps matches TRBD1 (6 bases). Per germline, CDR1 MGHRA and CDR2 YSYEKL. CDR3 size: 14 residues. Trimming pared 1 base from V and 8 bases from J, leaving 9 bases between. CDR3 nucleotide sequence: TGCGCCAGCAGCCAAGCGTCAGGGGATTCACCCCTCCACTTT. Its protein is CASSQASGDSPLHF.

At least ten counts were recorded for this clonotype. V usage is TRBV6-1 and J usage is TRBJ1-1; tentative D call: TRBD1 (5 bases). The CDR3 contains 14 residues. V was cut by 8 bases and J by 5 bases, with 18 bases left in between. The germline gives CDR1 MNHNS, CDR2 SASEGT. In DNA form, the CDR3 reads TGTGCCAGCCGAGACCGGGGGGGAACAACTGAAGCTTTCTTT. Translating it yields CASRDRGGTTEAFF.

This clonotype appeared many times. The CDR3 nucleotides read TGCGCCAGCAGTCCATTTGGGGGGACTGAAGCTTTCTTT. Translation gives CASSPFGGTEAFF. The gene calls are TRBV5-1 and TRBJ1-1; D possibly corresponds to TRBD1 (5 bases). This CDR3 has 13 residues. Germline-derived CDR1 and CDR2 are SGHRS and YFSETQ. The V end lost 5 bases, the J end lost 5 bases, and 13 bases lay between the germline ends.

This clonotype was seen repeatedly, ten times or more. The CDR3 region has the DNA TGTGCCAGTAGTATAGGCAGGGGGCAGGAAGCTTTCTTT. It specifies CASSIGRGQEAFF. The chain has TRBV19 and TRBJ1-1; 8 bases map to TRBD1. The germline gives CDR1 LNHDA, CDR2 SQIVND (reference sequence). The CDR3 extends over 13 amino acids. The J segment lost 8 bases and the V segment lost 1 base, leaving 3 bases of the junction unmatched. Full variable domain (rest looked up from reference TRBV19 and TRBJ1-1): DGGITQSPKYLFRKEGQNVTLSCEQNLNHDAMYWYRQDPGQGLRLIYYSQIVNDFQKGDIAEGYSVSREKKESFPLTVTSAQKNPTAFYLCASSIGRGQEAFFGQGTRLTVV.

V usage is TRBV30 and J usage is TRBJ2-7, with TRBD1 matching over 7 bases. J lost 6 bases, V lost 8 bases, and 7 bases had no gene match. The CDR3 runs to 11 residues. Germline V CDR1 and CDR2: GTSNPN, SVGIG (reference sequence). Here the CDR3 reads CAGQGVGEQYF. The CDR3 DNA reads as TGTGCCGGGCAGGGGGTCGGCGAGCAGTACTTC.

The CDR3 reads CASSLVRGGYTF. Written as DNA, the CDR3 is TGTGCCAGCAGCTTAGTTAGGGGCGGCTACACCTTC. The chain links TRBV11-3 to TRBJ1-2, with D possibly matching TRBD1 (5 bases). Germline assignment: CDR1 SGHNT and CDR2 YENEEA. Trimming stripped 1 base from V and 8 bases from J, with 8 bases between. The CDR3 consists of 12 residues.

Worth noting for this clonotype: Compared with germline, one end of the junction differs, possibly owing to a read error. This rearrangement joins TRBV11-2 to TRBJ1-3; D might be TRBD1 (5 bases). The CDR3 is 13 residues long. The germline V gene has CDR1 SGHAT and CDR2 FQNNGV. CDR3: CASSLSLGGRAKF. CDR3 in DNA: TGTGCCAGCAGCCTGTCCCTGGGTGGCAGGGCGAAGTTT.

CDR3 sequence: CASTDPGTGGETQYF. The CDR3 nucleotides are TGCGCCAGCACCGACCCGGGGACAGGGGGAGAGACCCAGTACTTC. The chain recombines TRBV5-1 with TRBJ2-7; 11 nucleotides match TRBD1. The J call is doubtful: the DNA matches TRBJ2-5 better. Germline V lookup: CDR1 SGHRS, CDR2 YFSETQ. This CDR3 comprises 15 residues.

This clonotype was seen many times. This sequence joins TRBV19 and TRBJ1-2, with D uncertain. CDR1 and CDR2 (germline): LNHDA, SQIVND (reference sequence). The CDR3 length is 15 residues. V was shortened by 4 bases and J by 2 bases, with 14 bases between the two germline ends. The CDR3 loop reads CASSTGTSQNYGYTF. In DNA, the CDR3 is TGTGCCAGTAGTACGGGCACCTCCCAAAACTATGGCTACACCTTC.

J is TRBJ2-7 and V is TRBV28; D not certain. The CDR3 is 14 amino acids. Germline CDR1 MDHEN, CDR2 SYDVKM. The V and J ends lost 3 bases and 6 bases respectively, with 15 bases between them. The CDR3 coding sequence is TGTGCCAGCAGTTTGGCCCCTGCTCAAGGCGAGCAGTACTTC. Encoded protein: CASSLAPAQGEQYF.

This clonotype was detected many times. A much larger clone sits a single nucleotide away, making a read error possible. This rearrangement joins TRBV2 to TRBJ2-7, with TRBD1 matching over 7 bases. The CDR3 contains 14 residues. Germline lookup yields CDR1 SNHLY and CDR2 FYNNEI. The V gene end was trimmed by 6 bases and the J gene end by 4 bases; junction bases not matched to a gene: 9. CDR3: CASRMTGSAYEQYF. CDR3 DNA: TGTGCCAGCAGGATGACAGGGAGCGCTTACGAGCAGTACTTC.

This clonotype was recorded once. V is TRBV6-4 and J is TRBJ2-3; 13 bases map to TRBD2. CDR1 and CDR2 from the germline V gene are MRHNA and SNTAGT. Unmatched junction bases numbered 0, after V lost 0 bases and J lost 6 bases. The CDR3 sequence is 15 residues long. The CDR3 protein is CASSDSTSGGDTQYF. The CDR3 nucleotides read TGTGCCAGCAGTGACTCGACTAGCGGGGGGGATACGCAGTATTTT.

Ten or more counts support this clonotype. The rearrangement links TRBV6-4 to TRBJ2-7; 9 nucleotides agree with TRBD2. This CDR3 has 17 amino acids. V gave up 5 bases and J gave up 3 bases; unmatched junction bases: 14. Germline-derived CDR1 and CDR2 are MRHNA and SNTAGT. The DNA for the CDR3 is TGTGCCAGCAGTCCGGAGACTTGGTATAGCGGGAGCTACGAGCAGTACTTC. This codes for CASSPETWYSGSYEQYF.

This clonotype was picked up many times. The gene calls are TRBV5-1 and TRBJ2-5, with 11 bases aligning to TRBD2. V was pared by 2 bases and J by 2 bases, with 8 bases of the junction left unmatched. The CDR3 extends over 17 amino acids. CDR1 is SGHRS and CDR2 is YFSETQ in the germline V gene. The CDR3 nucleotides read TGCGCCAGCAGCTTTGGGACTAGCGGATCATCGCAAGAGACCCAGTACTTC. Translated, it gives CASSFGTSGSSQETQYF.

This clonotype was seen ten or more times. The chain uses TRBV14 and TRBJ1-1; D not resolved. Germline values: CDR1 SGHDN, CDR2 FVKESK. Trimming left V 0 bases short and J 5 bases short, with 10 bases between. The CDR3 totals 14 residues. For the CDR3, the DNA is TGTGCCAGCAGCCAAGAGACACCTGGGACTGAAGCTTTCTTT. Its protein product is CASSQETPGTEAFF.

V gene TRBV3-1 combines with J gene TRBJ1-3; TRBD1 matches at 7 bases. The CDR3 contains 15 residues. The germline gives CDR1 LGHDT, CDR2 YNNKEL (reference sequence). The V segment lost 6 bases and the J segment 2 bases; nucleotides outside the gene matches: 7. The CDR3 bases are TGTGCCAGCAGTCGACAGGGTTCTACTGGAAACACCATATATTTT. It codes for CASSRQGSTGNTIYF.